This T cell receptor (beta chain) stems from a study of regulatory T cells in long-lasting Graves disease. Overall study context: Graves' patients who were just diagnosed had used antithyroid drugs for under 3 months. Findings and caveats of the study: Repertoires from persistent disease leaned toward TRBV28, TRBJ1-2 and TRBJ2-5.

Many counts were recorded for this clonotype. Antigen unknown. Noted time point: newly diagnosed GD, antithyroid drugs for less than 3 months. From RNA extracted from PBMCs, the TCR library was made. An endocrinology department in Xi'an, China, supplied the patients. CDR3 regions were amplified by Arm-PCR using iRepertoire HTBI primers to build TCR beta libraries. TCRdb reprocessed the multiplex PCR reads via MiXCR and lists one record per CDR3 protein. This sample has around 250,000 distinct CDR3 sequences; more than 15% occur once, and the top ten carry 14%. In germline, CDR1 is SGHTA, CDR2 FQGNSA. V was trimmed by 1 base and J by 4 bases, leaving 14 bases between them. The CDR3 runs 16 residues. The same sample was also studied in work on T cells in Graves' hyperthyroidism and ophthalmopathy.

The clonotype comes from a woman aged 25 to 39 with Graves disease. The gene calls are TRBV7-2 and TRBJ1-5; D might be TRBD1 (6 bases). The starting material was peripheral blood mononuclear cells (PBMCs), obtained at new diagnosis, from a patient treated with antithyroid drugs. The CDR3 DNA reads as TGTGCCAGCAGCTTAGACGGGGGGCGACCAAATCAGCCCCAGCATTTT. It is translated as CASSLDGGRPNQPQHF.